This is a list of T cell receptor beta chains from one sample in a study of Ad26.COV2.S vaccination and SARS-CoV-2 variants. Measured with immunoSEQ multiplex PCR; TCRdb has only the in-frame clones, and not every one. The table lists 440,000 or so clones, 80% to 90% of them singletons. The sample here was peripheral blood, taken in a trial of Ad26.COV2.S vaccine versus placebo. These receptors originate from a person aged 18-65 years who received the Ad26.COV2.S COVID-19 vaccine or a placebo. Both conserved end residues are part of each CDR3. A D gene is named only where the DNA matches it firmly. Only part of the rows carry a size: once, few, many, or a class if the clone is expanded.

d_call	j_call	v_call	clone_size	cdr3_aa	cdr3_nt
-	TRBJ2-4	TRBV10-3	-	CAIRSQDSKNIQYF	TGTGCCATCAGAAGCCAGGACAGCAAAAACATTCAGTACTTC
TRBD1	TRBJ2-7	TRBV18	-	CASSPNGQDSRYF	TGTGCCAGCTCACCTAACGGACAGGACAGTAGGTACTTC
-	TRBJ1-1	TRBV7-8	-	CASSSGSRGTEAFF	TGTGCCAGCAGCTCCGGTTCACGGGGTACTGAAGCTTTCTTT
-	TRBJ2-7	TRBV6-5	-	CASSYSELVSEQYF	TGTGCCAGCAGTTACTCGGAGTTGGTCTCTGAGCAGTACTTC
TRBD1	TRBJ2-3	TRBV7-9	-	CASSITLPGQGFTDTQYF	TGTGCCAGCAGCATAACCCTACCGGGACAGGGCTTCACAGATACGCAGTATTTT
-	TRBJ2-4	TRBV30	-	CAWSPRGGTKNIQYF	TGTGCCTGGAGCCCCAGGGGAGGGACCAAAAACATTCAGTACTTC
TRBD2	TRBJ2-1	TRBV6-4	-	CASSAGRIVAGGGNEQFF	TGTGCCAGCAGCGCGGGGAGGATCGTAGCGGGAGGTGGGAATGAGCAGTTCTTC
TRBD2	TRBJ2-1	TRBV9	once	CASSAEIHRLAGSYNEQFF	TGTGCCAGCAGCGCGGAAATCCATCGACTAGCGGGCTCCTACAATGAGCAGTTCTTC
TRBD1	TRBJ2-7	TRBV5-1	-	CASSTYTGGGFYEQYF	TGCGCCAGCAGCACATACACAGGGGGCGGCTTCTACGAGCAGTACTTC
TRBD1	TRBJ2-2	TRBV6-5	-	CASSSGTGGTTGELFF	TGTGCCAGCAGTTCCGGGACAGGGGGGACCACCGGGGAGCTGTTTTTT
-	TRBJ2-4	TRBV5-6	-	CASSLDRSGAEAKNIQYF	TGTGCCAGCAGCTTGGACAGGTCGGGGGCGGAAGCCAAAAACATTCAGTACTTC
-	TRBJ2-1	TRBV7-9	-	CASSLLFTFDEQFF	TGTGCCAGCAGCTTACTGTTTACCTTCGATGAGCAGTTCTTC
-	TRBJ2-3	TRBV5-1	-	CASSGGPRDYTDTQYF	TGCGCCAGCAGCGGGGGGCCGCGAGATTACACAGATACGCAGTATTTT
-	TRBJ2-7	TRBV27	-	CASSFRGLDRYEQYF	TGTGCCAGCAGTTTTAGGGGTTTAGACCGCTACGAGCAGTACTTC
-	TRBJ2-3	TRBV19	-	CASTFRGPTDTQYF	TGTGCCAGCACGTTTCGGGGTCCCACAGATACGCAGTATTTT
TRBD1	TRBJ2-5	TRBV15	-	CATRDRGTGTETQYF	TGTGCCACCCGCGATCGGGGGACAGGGACCGAGACCCAGTACTTC
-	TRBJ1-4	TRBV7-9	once	CASSFGATNEKLFF	TGTGCCAGCAGCTTCGGGGCGACTAATGAAAAACTGTTTTTT
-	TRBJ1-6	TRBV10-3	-	CAISESGGGPGATLHF	TGTGCCATCAGTGAGTCTGGTGGGGGGCCCGGTGCCACCCTCCACTTT
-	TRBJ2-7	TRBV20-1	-	CSAPSVDEQYF	TGCAGTGCCCCTTCAGTGGACGAGCAGTACTTC
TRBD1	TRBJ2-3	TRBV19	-	CASSPPRQGAIHTQYF	TGTGCCAGTAGTCCCCCCCGGCAGGGGGCCATTCATACGCAGTATTTT
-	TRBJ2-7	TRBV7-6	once	CASSSGTGVSAYEQYF	TGTGCCAGCAGCTCCGGGACGGGGGTCTCGGCCTACGAGCAGTACTTC
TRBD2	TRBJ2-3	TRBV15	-	CATGRGVGITDTQYF	TGTGCCACCGGTCGGGGGGTGGGAATCACAGATACGCAGTATTTT
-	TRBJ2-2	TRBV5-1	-	CASSLFNTGELFF	TGCGCCAGCAGCTTGTTTAACACCGGGGAGCTGTTTTTT
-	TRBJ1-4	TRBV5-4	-	CASSMPMGTGNEKLFF	TGTGCCAGCAGCATGCCCATGGGGACGGGGAATGAAAAACTGTTTTTT
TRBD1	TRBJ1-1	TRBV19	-	CASSIQGANTEAFF	TGTGCCAGTAGTATACAGGGGGCCAACACTGAAGCTTTCTTT
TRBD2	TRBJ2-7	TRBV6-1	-	CASSDGWGLAPYEQYF	TGTGCCAGCAGTGATGGTTGGGGACTAGCTCCCTACGAGCAGTACTTC
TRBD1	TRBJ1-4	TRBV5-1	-	CASSAGQGNEKLFF	TGCGCCAGCAGCGCGGGACAGGGGAATGAAAAACTGTTTTTT
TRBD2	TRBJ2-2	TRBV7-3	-	CASSSSGGQPGELFF	TGTGCCAGCAGCTCCAGCGGGGGGCAACCCGGGGAGCTGTTTTTT
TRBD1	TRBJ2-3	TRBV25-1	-	CASERQGLLTDTQYF	TGTGCCAGCGAGAGACAGGGCCTTCTCACAGATACGCAGTATTTT
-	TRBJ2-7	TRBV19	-	CASSISSFDYSLPYEQYF	TGTGCCAGTAGTATTTCGTCTTTCGACTACTCACTTCCGTACGAGCAGTACTTC
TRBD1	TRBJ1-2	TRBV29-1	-	CSAIGQVYGYTF	TGCAGCGCTATCGGACAGGTCTATGGCTACACCTTC
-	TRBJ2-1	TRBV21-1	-	CASSSLGTSGPNEQFF	TGTGCCAGCAGCTCCCTCGGGACTAGCGGTCCCAATGAGCAGTTCTTC
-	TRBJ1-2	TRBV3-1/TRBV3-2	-	CASSRSCRDYGYTF	TGTGCCAGCAGCCGAAGCTGCAGGGACTATGGCTACACCTTC
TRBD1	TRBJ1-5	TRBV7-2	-	CASSGDRRQPQHF	TGTGCCAGCAGCGGGGACAGACGGCAGCCCCAGCATTTT
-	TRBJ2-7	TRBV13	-	CASSLEGPTYEQYF	TGTGCCAGCAGCTTAGAAGGACCAACTTACGAGCAGTACTTC
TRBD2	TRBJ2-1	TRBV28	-	CASSFPSGRAGNEQFF	TGTGCCAGCAGTTTTCCTAGCGGGAGGGCCGGGAATGAGCAGTTCTTC
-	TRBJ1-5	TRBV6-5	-	CASGSSQGQHF	TGTGCCAGCGGTTCAAGCCAGGGGCAGCATTTT
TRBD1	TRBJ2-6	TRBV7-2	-	CASSLLWDRWSGANVLTF	TGTGCCAGCAGCTTACTGTGGGACAGGTGGTCTGGGGCCAACGTCCTGACTTTC
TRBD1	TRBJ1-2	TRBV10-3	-	CAISGTNKTGVGYGYTF	TGTGCCATCAGTGGGACGAATAAGACAGGGGTAGGCTATGGCTACACCTTC
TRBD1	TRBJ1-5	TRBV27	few	CASSLPGQGLQPQHF	TGTGCCAGCAGTTTACCGGGACAGGGGTTACAGCCCCAGCATTTT
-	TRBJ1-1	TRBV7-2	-	CASSPQGRNTEAFF	TGTGCCAGCAGCCCGCAGGGGAGGAACACTGAAGCTTTCTTT
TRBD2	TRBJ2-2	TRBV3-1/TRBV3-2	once	CASIYAGGTGELFF	TGTGCCAGCATTTACGCGGGGGGTACCGGGGAGCTGTTTTTT